This TCR beta chain was obtained from a study of T cell repertoires in cytomegalovirus infection. Study as a whole: It was the public TCR beta signatures that indicated both CMV infection and matching HLA type.

With 0 bases removed from V and 1 base from J, the gap between germline ends came to 13 bases. CDR1 is SQVTM, CDR2 ANQGSEA, per germline. The length of the CDR3 is 16 residues. This clonotype was seen only once. Its target is not known. TCRdb fed the reads into MiXCR, producing one record per CDR3 protein. The repertoire holds fewer than 900,000 distinct CDR3 sequences, 25% to 35% seen once, with 10% to 15% in the top ten. Study observations and caveats: Public TCR beta family frequency separated CMV-and-HLA carriers, including in an independent cohort.

The TCR was taken from a human donor in good health (CMV status not recorded). Some clones in this sample may be carry-over from other donors' samples. The rearrangement links TRBV29-1 to TRBJ2-1; D is undetermined. The starting material was cultured CD8+ T cells from PBMCs, obtained from culture after CMV antigen stimulation. This CDR3 reads CSVEDIRTGSYNEQFF. The CDR3 DNA is TGCAGCGTTGAAGATATTAGGACGGGTTCCTACAATGAGCAGTTCTTC.